The sequence of this T cell receptor beta chain was determined in a study of blood T cell repertoires in COVID-19. Study context: The samples span acute and convalescent COVID-19 from the United States, Italy and Spain. PBMCs, B-cell-depleted T cells, or T cells provided the cDNA or gDNA that made up the material.

Produced via immunoSEQ multiplex PCR; TCRdb's table is partial and in-frame only. Of around 480,000 clones in the sample, 75% to 90% were seen once. Germline CDR1 MNHEY, CDR2 SMNVEV (reference sequence). The CDR3 loop spans 12 amino acids. With 5 bases removed from V and 8 bases from J, the gap between germline ends came to 12 bases. Sequencing input: PBMCs or T cells enriched from blood (not recorded which). The origin of this receptor is a woman aged 18-29 years who had recovered from COVID-19. This chain links TRBV27 with TRBJ1-2; the D is unclear. The CDR3 sequence: CASSPGGVGYTF. CDR3 DNA sequence: TGTGCCAGCAGTCCCGGCGGGGTCGGCTACACCTTC.